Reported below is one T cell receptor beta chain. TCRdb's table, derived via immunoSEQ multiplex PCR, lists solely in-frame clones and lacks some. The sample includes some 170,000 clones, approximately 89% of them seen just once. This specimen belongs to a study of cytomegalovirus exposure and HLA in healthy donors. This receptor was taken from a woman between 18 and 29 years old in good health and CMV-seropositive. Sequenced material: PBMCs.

As DNA, the CDR3 is TGTGCCAGCAGCTCAGAAGGTCTAGCGGGAGTTGGGGCAGAGACCCAGTACTTC. Its translation is CASSSEGLAGVGAETQYF. The rearrangement joins TRBV4-2 to TRBJ2-5; 10 positions agree with TRBD2. J lost 4 bases, V lost 5 bases, and 16 bases had no gene match. The CDR3 runs 18 residues. Germline loops: CDR1 LGHNA, CDR2 YNFKEQ.